The rows below give T cell receptor beta chains drawn from one sample of a study of shared clonotypes between healthy human individuals. Data came from immunoSEQ multiplex PCR; TCRdb stores just in-frame clones and leaves some out. Among roughly 2.1 million clones listed, approximately 94% were seen once. The sequenced material came from naive CD8+ T cells from PBMCs. Receptors were obtained from a man younger than 35 in good health. Some clones in this sample may be carry-over from other donors' samples. CDR3s include the opening cysteine and the closing phenylalanine or tryptophan. Clone size is stated in some rows and not others, as once, few, many or a class when expanded.

j_gene	v_gene	abundance	CDR3aa
TRBJ2-1	TRBV7-9	once	CASSRWGNEQFF
TRBJ2-2	TRBV7-8	.	CASSNPSGRVTGELFF
TRBJ1-5	TRBV27	.	CASSSQGSDQPQHF
TRBJ1-1	TRBV7-9	.	CASSPGTEAFF
TRBJ1-5	TRBV27	.	CASSYNQPQHF
TRBJ2-6	TRBV18	.	CASSPLRGSGANVLTF
TRBJ2-7	TRBV9	.	CASRGITEEQYF
TRBJ2-1	TRBV15	.	CATSYLWGQDNEQFF
TRBJ2-7	TRBV6-5	.	CASSYNSISYEQYF
TRBJ1-1	TRBV11-2	.	CASRRGQYQVNTEAFF
TRBJ1-4	TRBV5-1	.	CASSDRGEKLFF
TRBJ2-2	TRBV19	.	CASSIDGGELFF
TRBJ2-3	TRBV28	.	CASSINRVTTDTQYF